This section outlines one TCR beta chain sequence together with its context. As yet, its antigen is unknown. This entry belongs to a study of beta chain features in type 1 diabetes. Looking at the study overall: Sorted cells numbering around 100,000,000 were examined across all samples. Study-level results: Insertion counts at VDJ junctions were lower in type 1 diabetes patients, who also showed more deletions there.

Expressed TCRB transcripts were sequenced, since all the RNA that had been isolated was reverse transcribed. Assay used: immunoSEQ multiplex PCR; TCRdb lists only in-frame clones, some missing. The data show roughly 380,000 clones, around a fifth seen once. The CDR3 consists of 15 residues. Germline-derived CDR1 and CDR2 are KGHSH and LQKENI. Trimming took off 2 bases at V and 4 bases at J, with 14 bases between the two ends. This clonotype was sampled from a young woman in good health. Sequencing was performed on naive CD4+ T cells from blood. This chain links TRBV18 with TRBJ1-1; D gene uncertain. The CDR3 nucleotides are TGTGCCAGCTCACCAAACAAGGGTGGGAGCACTGAAGCTTTCTTT. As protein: CASSPNKGGSTEAFF.